This TCR beta chain was sequenced during a study of blood T cell repertoires in COVID-19. Looking at the study overall: Samples representing acute and convalescent COVID-19 were sourced from the United States, Italy and Spain.

V lost 3 bases, J lost 4 bases, and 9 bases stayed unmatched. CDR1 is SGHDT, CDR2 YYEEEE, per germline. The CDR3 is 15 residues long. The table came from immunoSEQ multiplex PCR; TCRdb's copy has only in-frame clones and leaves some out. The sample includes over 200,000 clones, approximately 90% seen only once; the top ten take approximately 2.5%. The sequencing input was peripheral blood. V is TRBV5-6 and J is TRBJ2-7, with 8 positions matching TRBD2. The TCR sequence derives from a young man with COVID-19, enrolled during active disease. The CDR3 sequence is CASSSLAGKGYEQYF. DNA for the CDR3: TGTGCCAGCAGCTCGTTAGCGGGGAAAGGATACGAGCAGTACTTC.